Described below is a single T cell receptor (beta chain) sequence and its context. These data are taken from a study of blood T cell repertoires in COVID-19. Trimming removed 3 bases from V and 7 bases from J, with 15 bases in between. In germline, CDR1 is LGHDT, CDR2 YNNKEL (reference sequence). The CDR3 totals 15 residues. Profiling relied on immunoSEQ multiplex PCR, and the TCRdb table lists in-frame clones only, not all of them. Found here are about 480,000 clones, about 89% of them singletons; the top ten hold approximately 4.3%. Sequencing used peripheral blood. This chain connects TRBV3-1 (or the pseudogene TRBV3-2) to TRBJ1-4; D may be TRBD1 (6 bases). The clonotype was recovered from a woman aged 25 to 45 with acute or convalescent COVID-19. The CDR3, as DNA: TGTGCCAGCAGCCAGACTACAGGGTTGGTTGAAAAACTGTTTTTT. It is translated as CASSQTTGLVEKLFF.